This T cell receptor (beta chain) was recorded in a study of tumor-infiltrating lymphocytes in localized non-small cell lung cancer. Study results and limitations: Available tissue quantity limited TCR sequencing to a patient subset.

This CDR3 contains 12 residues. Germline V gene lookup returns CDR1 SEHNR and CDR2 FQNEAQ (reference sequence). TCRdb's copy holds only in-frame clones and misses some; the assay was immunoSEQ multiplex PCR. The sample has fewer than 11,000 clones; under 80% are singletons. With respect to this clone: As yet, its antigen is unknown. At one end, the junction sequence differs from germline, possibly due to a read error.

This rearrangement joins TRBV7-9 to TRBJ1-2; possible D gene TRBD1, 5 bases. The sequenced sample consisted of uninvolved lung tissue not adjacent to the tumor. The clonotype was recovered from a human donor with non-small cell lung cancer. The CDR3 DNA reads TGTGCCAGCAGCTCGAACAGGCGCCCATCCTCCTTC. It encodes CASSSNRRPSSF.